This record covers a single TCR beta chain. This CDR3 spans 15 amino acids. Germline CDR1 reads SGDLS; CDR2 reads YYNGEE. The V segment lost 8 bases and the J segment 6 bases; nucleotides outside the gene matches: 13. The data stem from a study of Graves' ophthalmopathy and Graves' hyperthyroidism. Amplification of TCR beta CDR3 regions used RNA transcripts. RT-PCR in the first round used HTBI primers; a second-round multiplex PCR followed. A single record per CDR3 protein comes from TCRdb applying MiXCR to the multiplex PCR reads. The table has approximately 1.2 million distinct CDR3 sequences, 35% to 40% seen once.

The origin of this receptor is an adult man with Graves' hyperthyroidism. Sequencing was done on a sample of peripheral blood or thyroid tissue (not recorded which). This chain connects TRBV9 to TRBJ1-2; 10 bases map to TRBD1. CDR3 sequence reads: CASGTGVARGNGYTF. The CDR3 DNA follows: TGTGCCAGTGGGACAGGGGTTGCCCGGGGGAATGGCTACACCTTC.